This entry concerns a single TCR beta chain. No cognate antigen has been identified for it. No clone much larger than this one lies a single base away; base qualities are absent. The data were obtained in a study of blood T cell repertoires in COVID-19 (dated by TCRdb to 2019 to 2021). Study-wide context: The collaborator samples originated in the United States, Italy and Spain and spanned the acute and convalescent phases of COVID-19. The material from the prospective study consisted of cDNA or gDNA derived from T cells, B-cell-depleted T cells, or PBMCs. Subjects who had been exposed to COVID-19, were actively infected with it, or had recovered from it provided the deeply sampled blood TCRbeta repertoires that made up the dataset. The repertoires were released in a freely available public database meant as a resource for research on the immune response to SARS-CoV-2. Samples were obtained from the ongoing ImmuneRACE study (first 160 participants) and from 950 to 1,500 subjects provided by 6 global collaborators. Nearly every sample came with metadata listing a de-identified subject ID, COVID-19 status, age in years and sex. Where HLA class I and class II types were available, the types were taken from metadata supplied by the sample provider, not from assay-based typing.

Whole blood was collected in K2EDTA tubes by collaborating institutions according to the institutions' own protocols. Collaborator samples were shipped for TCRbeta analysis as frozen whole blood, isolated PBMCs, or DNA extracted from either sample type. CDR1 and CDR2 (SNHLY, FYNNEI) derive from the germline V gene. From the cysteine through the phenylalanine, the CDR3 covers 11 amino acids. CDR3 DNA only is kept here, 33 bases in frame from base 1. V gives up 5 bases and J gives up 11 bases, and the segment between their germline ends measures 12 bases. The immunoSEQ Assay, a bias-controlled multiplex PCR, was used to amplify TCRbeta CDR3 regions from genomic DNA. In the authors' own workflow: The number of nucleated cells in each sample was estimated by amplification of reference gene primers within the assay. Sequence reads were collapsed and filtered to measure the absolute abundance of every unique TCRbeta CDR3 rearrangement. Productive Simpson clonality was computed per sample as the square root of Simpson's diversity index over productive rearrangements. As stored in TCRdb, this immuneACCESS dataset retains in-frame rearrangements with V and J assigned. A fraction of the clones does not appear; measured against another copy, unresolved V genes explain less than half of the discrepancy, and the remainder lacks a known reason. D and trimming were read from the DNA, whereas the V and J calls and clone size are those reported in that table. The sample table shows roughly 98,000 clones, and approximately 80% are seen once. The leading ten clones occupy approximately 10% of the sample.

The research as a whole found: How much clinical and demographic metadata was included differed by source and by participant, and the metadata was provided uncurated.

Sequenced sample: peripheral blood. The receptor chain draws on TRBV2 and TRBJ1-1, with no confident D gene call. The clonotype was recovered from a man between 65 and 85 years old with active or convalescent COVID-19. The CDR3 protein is CASSPKNGAFF. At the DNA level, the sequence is TGTGCCAGCAGTCCCAAGAACGGGGCTTTCTTT.